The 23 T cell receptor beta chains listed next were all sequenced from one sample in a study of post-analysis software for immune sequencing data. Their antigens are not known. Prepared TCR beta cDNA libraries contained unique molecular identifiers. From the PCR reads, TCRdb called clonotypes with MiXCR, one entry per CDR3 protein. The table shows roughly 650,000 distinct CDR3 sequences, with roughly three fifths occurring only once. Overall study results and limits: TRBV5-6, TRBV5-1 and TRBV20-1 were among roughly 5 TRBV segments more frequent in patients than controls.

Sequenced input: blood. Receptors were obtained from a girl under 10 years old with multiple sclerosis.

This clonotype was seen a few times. DNA for the CDR3: TGTGCCAGCAGCCCGAGACAGGGTCCGCCGGCCGACAATGAGCAGTTCTTC. Encoded protein: CASSPRQGPPADNEQFF. The chain has TRBV11-2 and TRBJ2-1; 7 bases agree with TRBD1. This CDR3 has 17 residues. The germline CDR1 and CDR2 sequences are SGHAT and FQNNGV. V shed 5 bases, J shed 5 bases, and the junction held 15 bases outside the gene matches.

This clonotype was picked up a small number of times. DNA for the CDR3: TGTGCCAGCAGTCTACAGGGGGGAACGGAGACCCAGTACTTC. Residues: CASSLQGGTETQYF. The chain has TRBV11-2 and TRBJ2-5; 8 nucleotides agree with TRBD1. The CDR3 contains 14 residues. Trimming cost V 6 bases and J 5 bases; bases outside gene matches: 8. The germline CDR1 and CDR2 sequences are SGHAT and FQNNGV.

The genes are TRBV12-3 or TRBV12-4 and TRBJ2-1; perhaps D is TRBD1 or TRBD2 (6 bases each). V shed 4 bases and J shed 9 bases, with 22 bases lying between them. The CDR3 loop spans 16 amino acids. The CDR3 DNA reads TGTGCCAGCAGTTACCCGAAAAACCAACAGGGACTTGAGCAGTTCTTC. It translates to CASSYPKNQQGLEQFF.

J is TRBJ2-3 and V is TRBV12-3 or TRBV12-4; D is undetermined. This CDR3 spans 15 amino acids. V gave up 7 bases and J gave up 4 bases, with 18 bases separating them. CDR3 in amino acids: CASTSRRLQSDTQYF. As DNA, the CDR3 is TGTGCCAGCACCTCGAGGAGATTGCAGTCAGATACGCAGTATTTT.

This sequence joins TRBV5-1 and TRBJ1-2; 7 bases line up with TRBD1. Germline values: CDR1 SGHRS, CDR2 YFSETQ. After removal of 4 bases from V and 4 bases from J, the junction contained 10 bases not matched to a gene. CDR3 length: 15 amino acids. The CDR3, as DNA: TGCGCCAGCAGCCTTACCAGGGGGGGGGCCTATGGCTACACCTTC. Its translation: CASSLTRGGAYGYTF.

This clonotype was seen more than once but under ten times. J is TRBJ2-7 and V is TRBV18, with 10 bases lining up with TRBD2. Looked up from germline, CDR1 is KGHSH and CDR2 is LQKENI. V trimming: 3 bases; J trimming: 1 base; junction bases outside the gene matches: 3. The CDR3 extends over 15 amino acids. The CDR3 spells CASSPELAGSYEQYF. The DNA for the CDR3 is TGTGCCAGCTCACCGGAACTAGCGGGATCCTACGAGCAGTACTTC. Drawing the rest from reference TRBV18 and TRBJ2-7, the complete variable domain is NAGVMQNPRHLVRRRGQEARLRCSPMKGHSHVYWYRQLPEEGLKFMVYLQKENIIDESGMPKERFSAEFPKEGPSILRIQQVVRGDSAAYFCASSPELAGSYEQYFGPGTRLTVT.

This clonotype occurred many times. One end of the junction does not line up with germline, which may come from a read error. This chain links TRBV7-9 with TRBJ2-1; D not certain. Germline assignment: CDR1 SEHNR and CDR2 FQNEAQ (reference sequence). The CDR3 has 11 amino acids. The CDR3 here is CASSFNNEQFF. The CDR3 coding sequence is TGCGCCAGCAGCTTTAACAATGAGCAGTTCTTC.

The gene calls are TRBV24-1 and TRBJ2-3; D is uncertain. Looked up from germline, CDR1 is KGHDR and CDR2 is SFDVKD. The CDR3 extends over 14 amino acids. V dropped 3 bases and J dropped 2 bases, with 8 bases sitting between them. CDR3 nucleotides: TGTGCCACCAGTGATCCCACCTCCACAGATACGCAGTATTTT. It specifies CATSDPTSTDTQYF.

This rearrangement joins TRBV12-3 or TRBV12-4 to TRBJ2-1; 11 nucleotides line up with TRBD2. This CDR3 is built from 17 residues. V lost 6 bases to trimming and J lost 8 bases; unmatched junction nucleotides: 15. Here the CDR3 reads CASRSRVAGGLIDEQFF. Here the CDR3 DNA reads TGTGCCAGCAGATCGAGGGTAGCGGGGGGGCTGATCGATGAGCAGTTCTTC.

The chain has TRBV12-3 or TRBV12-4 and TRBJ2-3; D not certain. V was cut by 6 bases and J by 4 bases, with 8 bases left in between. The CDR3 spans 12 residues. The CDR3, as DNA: TGTGCCAGCAGCACGATCCCAGATACGCAGTATTTT. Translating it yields CASSTIPDTQYF.

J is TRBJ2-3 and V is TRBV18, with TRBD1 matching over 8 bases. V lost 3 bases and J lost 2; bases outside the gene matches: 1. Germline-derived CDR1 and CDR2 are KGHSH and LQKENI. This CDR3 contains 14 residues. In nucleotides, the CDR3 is TGTGCCAGCTCACCGGACAGGGTCACAGATACGCAGTATTTT. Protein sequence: CASSPDRVTDTQYF.

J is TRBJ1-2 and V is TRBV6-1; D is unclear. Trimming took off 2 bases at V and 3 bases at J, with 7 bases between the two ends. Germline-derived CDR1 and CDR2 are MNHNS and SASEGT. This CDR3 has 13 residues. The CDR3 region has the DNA TGTGCCAGCAGTGAACAAGCCTACTATGGCTACACCTTC. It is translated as CASSEQAYYGYTF.

The chain's CDR3 is CAISDPGTSGDNEQFF. The CDR3 DNA is TGTGCCATCAGTGACCCCGGGACTAGCGGGGACAATGAGCAGTTCTTC. This chain connects TRBV10-3 to TRBJ2-1, with 13 bases lining up with TRBD2. V trimming: 3 bases; J trimming: 5 bases; junction bases outside the gene matches: 4. Germline V lookup: CDR1 ENHRY, CDR2 SYGVKD. The CDR3 extends over 16 amino acids.

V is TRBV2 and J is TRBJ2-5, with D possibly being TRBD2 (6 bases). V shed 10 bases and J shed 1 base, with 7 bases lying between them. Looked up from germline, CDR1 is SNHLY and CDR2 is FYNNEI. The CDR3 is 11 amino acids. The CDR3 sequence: CATGGQETQYF. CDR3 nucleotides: TGTGCCACCGGGGGCCAAGAGACCCAGTACTTC.

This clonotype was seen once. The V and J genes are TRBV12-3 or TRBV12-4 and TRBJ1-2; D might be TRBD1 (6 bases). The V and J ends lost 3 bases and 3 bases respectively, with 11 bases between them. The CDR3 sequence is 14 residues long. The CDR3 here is CASSFRGGDYGYTF. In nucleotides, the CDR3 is TGTGCCAGCAGTTTCAGGGGTGGTGACTATGGCTACACCTTC.

The CDR3 region is CASSLAGQGNDQPQHF. The CDR3 nucleotides read TGTGCCAGCAGCTTAGCGGGACAGGGTAATGATCAGCCCCAGCATTTT. The V and J genes are TRBV7-2 and TRBJ1-5; 9 bases fit TRBD1. Unmatched junction bases numbered 5, after V lost 0 bases and J lost 5 bases. Germline V gene lookup returns CDR1 SGHTA and CDR2 FQGNSA. The CDR3 runs to 16 residues. The full variable domain, completed using reference TRBV7-2 and TRBJ1-5, is GAGVSQSPSNKVTEKGKDVELRCDPISGHTALYWYRQSLGQGLEFLIYFQGNSAPDKSGLPSDRFSAERTGGSVSTLTIQRTQQEDSAVYLCASSLAGQGNDQPQHFGDGTRLSIL.

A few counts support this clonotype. The CDR3 loop reads CASSPTSGRSANRQETQYF. The DNA for the CDR3 is TGTGCCAGCAGTCCAACTAGCGGGAGGTCAGCTAATCGCCAAGAGACCCAGTACTTC. The gene calls are TRBV27 and TRBJ2-5; 12 nucleotides match TRBD2. The J segment lost 1 base and the V segment lost 5 bases, leaving 14 bases of the junction unmatched. The CDR3 length is 19 residues. The germline gives CDR1 MNHEY, CDR2 SMNVEV (reference sequence).

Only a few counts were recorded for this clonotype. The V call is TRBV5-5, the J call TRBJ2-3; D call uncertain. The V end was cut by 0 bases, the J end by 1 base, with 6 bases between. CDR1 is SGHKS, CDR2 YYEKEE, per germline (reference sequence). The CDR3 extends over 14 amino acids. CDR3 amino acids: CASSLAEGTDTQYF. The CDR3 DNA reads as TGTGCCAGCAGCTTGGCCGAAGGCACAGATACGCAGTATTTT. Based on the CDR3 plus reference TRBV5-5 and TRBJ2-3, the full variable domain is DAGVTQSPTHLIKTRGQQVTLRCSPISGHKSVSWYQQVLGQGPQFIFQYYEKEERGRGNFPDRFSARQFPNYSSELNVNALLLGDSALYLCASSLAEGTDTQYFGPGTRLTVL.

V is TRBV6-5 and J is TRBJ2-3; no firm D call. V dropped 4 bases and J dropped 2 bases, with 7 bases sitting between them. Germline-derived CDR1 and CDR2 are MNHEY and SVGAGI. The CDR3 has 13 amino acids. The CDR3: CASSSPTTDTQYF. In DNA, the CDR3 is TGTGCCAGCAGTTCCCCGACCACAGATACGCAGTATTTT.

This CDR3 is CASSSSGREYEQYF. The CDR3 region has the DNA TGTGCCAGCAGTTCTAGCGGGAGAGAGTACGAGCAGTACTTC. The V call is TRBV27, the J call TRBJ2-4; TRBD2 agrees at 10 bases. The assigned J gene may be wrong: the sequence end matches TRBJ2-7 better. CDR1 is MNHEY and CDR2 is SMNVEV in the germline V gene (reference sequence). The CDR3 loop spans 14 amino acids.

The DNA of the CDR3 is TGCAGTGCTAGCCGCACGGACGGCCCGGCAGATACGCAGTATTTT. Its protein is CSASRTDGPADTQYF. This chain links TRBV20-1 with TRBJ2-3; D call uncertain. Trimming removed 3 bases from V and 4 bases from J, with 17 bases in between. This CDR3 spans 15 amino acids. Germline V lookup: CDR1 DFQATT, CDR2 SNEGSKA (reference sequence).

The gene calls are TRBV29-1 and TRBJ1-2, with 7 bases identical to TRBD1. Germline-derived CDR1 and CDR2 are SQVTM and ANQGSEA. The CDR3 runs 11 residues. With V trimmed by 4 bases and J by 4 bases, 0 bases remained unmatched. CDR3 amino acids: CSVGTGYGYTF. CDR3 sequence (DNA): TGCAGCGTTGGGACAGGCTATGGCTACACCTTC.

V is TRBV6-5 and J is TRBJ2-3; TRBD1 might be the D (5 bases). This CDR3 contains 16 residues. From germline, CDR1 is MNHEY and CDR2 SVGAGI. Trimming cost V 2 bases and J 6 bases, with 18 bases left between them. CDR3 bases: TGTGCCAGCAGTTACCCCTCTTTGGCAGGGATGGATACGCAGTATTTT. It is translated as CASSYPSLAGMDTQYF.